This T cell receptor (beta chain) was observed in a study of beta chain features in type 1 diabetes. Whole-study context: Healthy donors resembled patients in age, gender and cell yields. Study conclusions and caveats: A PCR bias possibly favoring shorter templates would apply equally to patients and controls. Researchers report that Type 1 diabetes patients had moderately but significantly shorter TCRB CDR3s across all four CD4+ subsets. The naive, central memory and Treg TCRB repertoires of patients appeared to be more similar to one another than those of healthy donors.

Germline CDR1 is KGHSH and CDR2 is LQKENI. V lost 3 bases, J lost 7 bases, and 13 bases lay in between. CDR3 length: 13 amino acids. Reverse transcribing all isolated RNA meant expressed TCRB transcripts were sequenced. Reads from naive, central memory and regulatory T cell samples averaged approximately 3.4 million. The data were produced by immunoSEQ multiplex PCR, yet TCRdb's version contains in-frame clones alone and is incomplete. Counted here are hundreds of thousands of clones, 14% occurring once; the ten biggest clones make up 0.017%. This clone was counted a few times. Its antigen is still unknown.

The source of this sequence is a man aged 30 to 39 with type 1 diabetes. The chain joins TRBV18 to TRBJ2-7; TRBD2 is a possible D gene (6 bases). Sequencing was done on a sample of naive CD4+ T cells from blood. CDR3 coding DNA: TGTGCCAGCTCACCCATCGGGAGTTTGGAGCAGTACTTC. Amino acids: CASSPIGSLEQYF.